Shown below are 8 T cell receptor beta chains from a single sample sequenced in a study of cytomegalovirus exposure and HLA in healthy donors. 60 Vbeta and 13 Jbeta primers were used in PCR. Measured with immunoSEQ multiplex PCR; TCRdb has only the in-frame clones, and not every one. Of about 140,000 clones detected, 75% to 85% appear once; the ten largest clones hold approximately 4.1%. Sequencing was performed on PBMCs. The receptors originated from a middle-aged man in good health and CMV-seronegative.

This clone was counted only a few times. The chain uses TRBV7-2 and TRBJ1-5, with D unresolved. This CDR3 has 15 residues. The V and J ends lost 4 bases and 0 bases respectively, with 10 bases between them. Per germline, CDR1 SGHTA and CDR2 FQGNSA. CDR3 bases: TGTGCCAGCAGCTCGGGGTCTTTTAGCAATCAGCCCCAGCATTTT. Translated, it gives CASSSGSFSNQPQHF.

The chain has TRBV21-1 and TRBJ2-7; the table's D call TRBD1 went unverified against the DNA. TRBV21-1 is labeled a pseudogene. The CDR3 sequence is 14 residues long. CDR3 residues: CASSKGGQGYEQYF. DNA for the CDR3: TGTGCCAGCAGCAAAGGTGGACAGGGGTACGAGCAGTACTTC.

This clone was picked up one time. CDR3 nucleotide sequence: TGTGCCAGCAGCCCCAGGGAGGGGGAGAACGAGCAGTACTTC. This translates into CASSPREGENEQYF. The J gene is TRBJ2-7, the V gene TRBV7-8; a possible D gene is TRBD2 (7 bases). The germline gives CDR1 SGHVS, CDR2 FQNEAQ. The V and J ends lost 5 bases and 5 bases respectively, with 16 bases between them. The CDR3 spans 14 residues.

This chain links TRBV19 with TRBJ2-3; the D gene is possibly TRBD2 (5 bases). CDR1 is LNHDA, CDR2 SQIVND, per germline (reference sequence). Trimming stripped 9 bases from V and 0 bases from J, with 13 bases between. The CDR3 contains 14 residues. The CDR3 nucleotides read TGTGCCAGCAGCGGCGGCGCTAGCACAGATACGCAGTATTTT. Translated, it gives CASSGGASTDTQYF. Full variable domain (remainder filled in from reference TRBV19 and TRBJ2-3): DGGITQSPKYLFRKEGQNVTLSCEQNLNHDAMYWYRQDPGQGLRLIYYSQIVNDFQKGDIAEGYSVSREKKESFPLTVTSAQKNPTAFYLCASSGGASTDTQYFGPGTRLTVL.

The rearrangement joins TRBV9 to TRBJ2-7; 7 nucleotides line up with TRBD1. Per germline, CDR1 SGDLS and CDR2 YYNGEE. This CDR3 is built from 15 residues. Unmatched junction bases numbered 7, after V lost 0 bases and J lost 4 bases. The CDR3 region is CASSVGQGNRYEQYF. CDR3 nucleotides: TGTGCCAGCAGCGTAGGACAGGGAAATCGGTACGAGCAGTACTTC.

The chain joins TRBV5-1 to TRBJ1-1; D is unresolved. The CDR3 extends over 13 amino acids. The ends were cut back, 0 bases at V and 4 bases at J, with 7 bases in the middle. The V gene's germline CDR1 is SGHRS and CDR2 YFSETQ. The DNA for the CDR3 is TGCGCCAGCAGCTTGGAGTACATCACTGAAGCTTTCTTT. It specifies CASSLEYITEAFF.

This clone was recorded a few times. This chain links TRBV6-5 with TRBJ1-1; D call uncertain. Germline CDR1 reads MNHEY; CDR2 reads SVGAGI. The CDR3 consists of 12 residues. The ends were cut back, 5 bases at V and 11 bases at J, with 15 bases in the middle. CDR3 coding DNA: TGTGCCAGCAGTCAGAACATGCTCTTTGCTTTCTTT. Translation: CASSQNMLFAFF.

The CDR3: CASSLRGQGGLRDYGYTF. The DNA of the CDR3 is TGTGCCAGCAGTTTACGGGGACAGGGTGGGCTTCGCGACTATGGCTACACCTTC. The rearrangement uses TRBV27 and TRBJ1-2; 9 bases map to TRBD1. The germline V gene has CDR1 MNHEY and CDR2 SMNVEV (reference sequence). V lost 2 bases, J lost 3 bases, and 13 bases stayed unmatched. The CDR3 spans 18 residues.